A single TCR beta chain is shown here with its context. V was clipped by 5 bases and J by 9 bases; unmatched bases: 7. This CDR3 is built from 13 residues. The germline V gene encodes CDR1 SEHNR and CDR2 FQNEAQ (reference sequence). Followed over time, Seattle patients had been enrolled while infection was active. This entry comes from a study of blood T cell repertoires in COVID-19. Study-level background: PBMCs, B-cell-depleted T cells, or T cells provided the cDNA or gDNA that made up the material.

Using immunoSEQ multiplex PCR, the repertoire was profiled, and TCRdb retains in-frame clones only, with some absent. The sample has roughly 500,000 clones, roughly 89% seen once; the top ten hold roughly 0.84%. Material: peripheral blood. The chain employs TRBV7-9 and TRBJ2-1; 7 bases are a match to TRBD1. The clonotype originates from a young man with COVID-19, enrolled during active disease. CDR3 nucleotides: TGTGCCAGCAGCATCCCGACAGGGCCTGAGCAGTTCTTC. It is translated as CASSIPTGPEQFF.